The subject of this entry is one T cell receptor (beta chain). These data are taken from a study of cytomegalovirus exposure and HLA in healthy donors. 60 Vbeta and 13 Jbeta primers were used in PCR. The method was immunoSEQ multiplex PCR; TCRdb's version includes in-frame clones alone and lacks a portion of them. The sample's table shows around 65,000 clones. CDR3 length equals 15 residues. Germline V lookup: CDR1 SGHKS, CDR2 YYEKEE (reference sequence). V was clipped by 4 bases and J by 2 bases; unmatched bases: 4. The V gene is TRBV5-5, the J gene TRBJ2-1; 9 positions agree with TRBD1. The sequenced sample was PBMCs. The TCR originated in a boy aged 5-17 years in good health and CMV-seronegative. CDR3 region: CASSQGQGTYNEQFF. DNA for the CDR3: TGTGCCAGCAGCCAAGGACAGGGGACCTACAATGAGCAGTTCTTC.